These T cell receptor beta chains were read from a single sample in a study of control samples from healthy donors and cancer patients. Profiled with immunoSEQ multiplex PCR; TCRdb holds only in-frame clones, not every one. The table lists 230,000 or so clones, 90% to 95% of them singletons, with about 1.4% in the top ten. The sequencing sample was made of blood. These receptors came from a man in his fifties in good health. Each CDR3 is given with its conserved first and last residue. D genes are given only for firm matches. The size of a clone is reported for some rows only, either as once, few or many, or as a class for expanded clones.

cdr3_aa cdr3_nt clone_size j_call v_call d_call
CASSYLSGVSADTQYF TGTGCCAGCAGTTACCTTTCCGGGGTTAGCGCAGATACGCAGTATTTT - TRBJ2-3 TRBV6-6 -
CASREGGVSNYEQYF TGCGCCAGCAGGGAAGGGGGGGTCTCGAATTACGAGCAGTACTTC - TRBJ2-7 TRBV5-1 -
CASRAGLSYNEQFF TGTGCCTCCCGGGCCGGGCTCTCCTACAATGAGCAGTTCTTC once TRBJ2-1 TRBV19 -
CASSYSDRGPGETQYF TGTGCCAGCAGTTACTCCGACAGGGGGCCTGGGGAGACCCAGTACTTC - TRBJ2-5 TRBV6-5 TRBD1
CASSPPTGTDTQYF TGTGCCAGCTCACCCCCGACAGGGACAGATACGCAGTATTTT - TRBJ2-3 TRBV18 TRBD1
CASSSETGAHSPLHF TGCGCCAGCAGCTCCGAGACAGGGGCCCATTCACCCCTCCACTTT - TRBJ1-6 TRBV5-1 TRBD1
CASSLGGRNTGELFF TGTGCCAGCAGCTTAGGGGGGCGGAACACCGGGGAGCTGTTTTTT - TRBJ2-2 TRBV13 -
CSVGQGLNYGYTF TGCAGCGTTGGTCAGGGGCTAAACTATGGCTACACCTTC - TRBJ1-2 TRBV29-1 -
CASSLPGTAYGYTF TGTGCCAGCAGTCTCCCCGGGACAGCCTATGGCTACACCTTC - TRBJ1-2 TRBV28 TRBD1
CASSIAVGLAGGGTQYF TGTGCCAGTAGTATAGCGGTGGGGCTAGCGGGGGGTGGTACGCAGTATTTT - TRBJ2-3 TRBV19 TRBD2
CASSMESVGEQFF TGCGCCAGCAGCATGGAGTCAGTGGGGGAGCAGTTCTTC once TRBJ2-1 TRBV5-1 -
CASSLQTGGEKLFF TGTGCCAGCTCACTTCAAACGGGAGGTGAAAAACTGTTTTTT - TRBJ1-4 TRBV18 -
CSALWNTIYF TGCAGTGCCTTATGGAACACCATATATTTT - TRBJ1-3 TRBV20-1 -